Below, 32 T cell receptor beta chains from the same sample are listed, as sequenced in a study of sequential checkpoint blockade in melanoma. Repertoires were generated with immunoSEQ multiplex PCR, while TCRdb's copy carries only in-frame clones and drops some. The data hold approximately 12,000 clones, with 60% to 80% observed a single time. The treatment denotes: randomized to nivolumab then ipilimumab (arm A) or the reverse (arm B). Sequences were derived from CD8+ T cells sorted from blood (inferred from file names), sampled from a patient given nivolumab and ipilimumab in sequence. The receptors were gathered from a human donor with melanoma.

On this clone: The sample carries other DNA sequences with the same CDR3. The V gene is TRBV27, the J gene TRBJ2-7; maybe TRBD2 (6 bases). CDR3 length: 12 amino acids. Looked up from germline, CDR1 is MNHEY and CDR2 is SMNVEV (reference sequence). V was shortened by 5 bases and J by 7 bases, with 12 bases between the two germline ends. The CDR3 nucleotides read TGTGCCAGCAGTGGCGGTGGGGGGGAGCAGTACTTC. Encoded protein: CASSGGGGEQYF.

The chain links TRBV4-1 to TRBJ2-3, with TRBD2 matching 12 bases. The CDR3 is 17 amino acids. Looked up from germline, CDR1 is MGHRA and CDR2 is YSYEKL. The V gene end was trimmed by 3 bases and the J gene end by 5 bases; junction bases not matched to a gene: 9. The CDR3, as DNA: TGCGCCAGCAGCCAGGACCCTAGCGGGGGGGCCGTAGATACGCAGTATTTT. This translates into CASSQDPSGGAVDTQYF.

The rearrangement joins TRBV27 to TRBJ2-2, with TRBD2 as a possible D gene (6 bases). The germline V gene encodes CDR1 MNHEY and CDR2 SMNVEV (reference sequence). The V and J ends lost 0 bases and 1 base respectively, with 9 bases between them. The CDR3 loop spans 16 amino acids. The CDR3 DNA sequence: TGTGCCAGCAGTTTATCTAGCGGAGGGAACACCGGGGAGCTGTTTTTT. Protein sequence: CASSLSSGGNTGELFF.

This clone was recorded only once. The V and J genes are TRBV7-9 and TRBJ2-7; D unresolved. Germline-derived CDR1 and CDR2 are SEHNR and FQNEAQ (reference sequence). CDR3 size: 13 residues. The ends were cut back, 6 bases at V and 0 bases at J, with 9 bases in the middle. CDR3 sequence: CASRIAPSYEQYF. The CDR3 DNA follows: TGTGCCAGCAGAATCGCGCCCTCCTACGAGCAGTACTTC.

This clone showed up just once. V and J are TRBV13 and TRBJ2-3; no reliable D call. This CDR3 has 13 amino acids. Germline CDR1 and CDR2: PRHDT and FYEKMQ (reference sequence). Trimming pared 0 bases from V and 3 bases from J, leaving 4 bases between. CDR3 in DNA: TGTGCCAGCAGCTTAGGGACTACAGATACGCAGTATTTT. Residues: CASSLGTTDTQYF.

V is TRBV28 and J is TRBJ2-5; no clear D. V dropped 7 bases and J dropped 3 bases, with 18 bases sitting between them. Germline V lookup: CDR1 MDHEN, CDR2 SYDVKM. There are 15 residues in the CDR3. The CDR3 DNA sequence: TGTGCCAGCACTCCGTCCTATTTTACGGAAGAGACCCAGTACTTC. It translates to CASTPSYFTEETQYF.

The gene calls are TRBV7-2 and TRBJ2-7; a weak D match, TRBD1 (6 bases). Germline V lookup: CDR1 SGHTA, CDR2 FQGNSA. CDR3 length equals 14 residues. V lost 5 bases and J lost 3, with 14 bases in between. The CDR3 loop is CASSPELGGYEQYF. CDR3 bases: TGTGCCAGCAGCCCCGAACTAGGGGGCTACGAGCAGTACTTC.

This chain links TRBV4-2 with TRBJ1-2, with TRBD1 identical over 8 bases. The CDR3 totals 16 residues. After removal of 4 bases from V and 4 bases from J, the junction contained 11 bases not matched to a gene. Germline CDR1 reads LGHNA; CDR2 reads YNFKEQ. The CDR3, as DNA: TGTGCCAGCAGCCGTGAGTCAGTGGACAGGGTCTATGGCTACACCTTC. Amino acids: CASSRESVDRVYGYTF.

CDR3 sequence reads: CASSDSDSTGSPLHF. The CDR3 bases are TGTGCCAGCAGTGACTCGGACTCCACGGGTTCACCCCTCCACTTT. The rearrangement joins TRBV6-4 to TRBJ1-6; D not resolved. The V gene lost 0 bases and the J gene lost 9 bases, with 12 bases spanning the gap. This CDR3 region has 15 residues. The germline V gene has CDR1 MRHNA and CDR2 SNTAGT.

V usage is TRBV28 and J usage is TRBJ1-1; 7 nucleotides align to TRBD1. J lost 3 bases, V lost 5 bases, and 6 bases had no gene match. Germline V CDR1 and CDR2: MDHEN, SYDVKM. The CDR3 extends over 14 amino acids. CDR3 sequence reads: CASSRDSFYTEAFF. As DNA, the CDR3 is TGTGCCAGCAGTAGGGACAGCTTTTACACTGAAGCTTTCTTT.

This clone was picked up a small number of times. The chain joins TRBV7-9 to TRBJ1-6, with D possibly TRBD1 on 6 matching bases. The germline V and J ends were trimmed by 5 bases and 4 bases, with 18 bases remaining between them. Germline V gene data show CDR1 as SEHNR and CDR2 as FQNEAQ (reference sequence). The CDR3 sequence is 17 residues long. The CDR3 spells CASSLRGRGEYNSPLHF. CDR3 DNA: TGTGCCAGCAGCCTAAGGGGCAGGGGAGAATATAATTCACCCCTCCACTTT.

V and J are TRBV5-5 and TRBJ1-1; no reliable D call. Trimming left V 1 base short and J 1 base short, with 5 bases between. This CDR3 is 13 amino acids long. Germline V CDR1 and CDR2: SGHKS, YYEKEE (reference sequence). CDR3 protein: CASSLPGNTEAFF. CDR3 nucleotide sequence: TGTGCCAGCAGCTTGCCGGGGAACACTGAAGCTTTCTTT.

This clone was counted only a few times. This rearrangement joins TRBV6-5 to TRBJ2-7; D is undetermined. Trimming stripped 2 bases from V and 2 bases from J, with 7 bases between. The CDR3 is made up of 13 amino acids. In germline, CDR1 is MNHEY, CDR2 SVGAGI. The CDR3 sequence is CASSYSKTYEQYF. The CDR3 nucleotides are TGTGCCAGCAGTTACAGCAAGACCTACGAGCAGTACTTC.

The genes are TRBV27 and TRBJ2-7, with D unclear. Germline V gene lookup returns CDR1 MNHEY and CDR2 SMNVEV (reference sequence). Trimming stripped 6 bases from V and 7 bases from J, with 13 bases between. The CDR3 spans 12 residues. The CDR3 sequence: CASRRGSREQYF. The CDR3 region has the DNA TGTGCCAGCAGGAGAGGATCAAGGGAGCAGTACTTC.

The rearrangement links TRBV6-4 to TRBJ1-3; D remains unclear. The V end was cut by 4 bases, the J end by 2 bases, with 12 bases between. The CDR3 spans 15 residues. The germline CDR1 and CDR2 sequences are MRHNA and SNTAGT. The CDR3 sequence: CASSGAGSPGNTIYF. CDR3 nucleotides: TGTGCCAGCAGTGGGGCGGGTTCGCCTGGAAACACCATATATTTT.

This chain links TRBV7-3 with TRBJ2-1; 11 nucleotides agree with TRBD2. This CDR3 has 16 residues. The ends lost 2 bases at V and 8 bases at J; junction bases unmatched: 8. CDR1 and CDR2 from the germline V gene are SGHTA and FQGTGA. CDR3 nucleotide sequence: TGTGCCAGCAGCTTACTTAGCGGGAGGGGAGAGGATGAGCAGTTCTTC. Its translation is CASSLLSGRGEDEQFF.

The V and J genes are TRBV30 and TRBJ1-3; possibly TRBD1 for D (6 bases). Germline CDR1 is GTSNPN and CDR2 is SVGIG (reference sequence). This CDR3 contains 17 residues. Trimming left V 4 bases short and J 0 bases short, with 19 bases between. This CDR3 is CAWTPTGRPISGNTIYF. CDR3 nucleotides: TGTGCCTGGACCCCGACAGGTCGGCCGATCTCTGGAAACACCATATATTTT.

This clone was recorded only once. The chain links TRBV6-5 to TRBJ1-2, with TRBD1 identical over 8 bases. Germline CDR1 reads MNHEY; CDR2 reads SVGAGI. V lost 2 bases to trimming and J lost 7 bases; unmatched junction nucleotides: 3. The CDR3 is 13 amino acids. The chain's CDR3 is CASSYDRGSGYTF. The CDR3 nucleotides are TGTGCCAGCAGTTACGACAGGGGCTCTGGCTACACCTTC.

The J gene is TRBJ2-7, the V gene TRBV5-6; D not certain. The CDR3 length is 13 residues. The germline V and J ends were trimmed by 0 bases and 4 bases, with 8 bases remaining between them. Germline CDR1 SGHDT, CDR2 YYEEEE. In DNA form, the CDR3 reads TGTGCCAGCAGCTTGGCCAACTCTTACGAGCAGTACTTC. This sequence encodes CASSLANSYEQYF.

A single count supports this clone. The J gene is TRBJ2-7, the V gene TRBV7-9; a possible D gene is TRBD1 (6 bases). Germline CDR1 reads SEHNR; CDR2 reads FQNEAQ (reference sequence). The CDR3 totals 14 residues. V lost 5 bases, J lost 2 bases, and 13 bases lay in between. CDR3 bases: TGTGCCAGCAGCCCCAGGGACAACACCTACGAGCAGTACTTC. It encodes CASSPRDNTYEQYF.

The gene calls are TRBV29-1 and TRBJ2-7; 7 bases map to TRBD2. CDR1 is SQVTM, CDR2 ANQGSEA, per germline. Unmatched junction bases numbered 11, after V lost 7 bases and J lost 5 bases. This CDR3 is 13 amino acids long. DNA of the CDR3: TGCAGCGCCCTGGGCGGGAGCCAGAACGAGCAGTACTTC. The encoded protein is CSALGGSQNEQYF.

This chain uses TRBV18 with TRBJ2-5, with D possibly matching TRBD1 (5 bases). The V end was cut by 2 bases, the J end by 1 base, with 5 bases between. Germline V gives CDR1 KGHSH, CDR2 LQKENI. There are 13 residues in the CDR3. The CDR3 region is CASSPDSQETQYF. For the CDR3, the DNA is TGTGCCAGCTCACCAGACAGCCAAGAGACCCAGTACTTC.

This chain joins TRBV2 and TRBJ2-7; D perhaps matches TRBD2 (7 bases). Per germline, CDR1 SNHLY and CDR2 FYNNEI. The CDR3 consists of 18 residues. The V and J ends lost 3 bases and 2 bases respectively, with 23 bases between them. CDR3 bases: TGTGCCAGCAGTGACCCCTCATCAGGGGAGGGCTCCACCTACGAGCAGTACTTC. Translated, it gives CASSDPSSGEGSTYEQYF.

The chain couples TRBV29-1 to TRBJ2-7; 8 nucleotides line up with TRBD2. Germline V gene lookup returns CDR1 SQVTM and CDR2 ANQGSEA. V lost 3 bases to trimming and J lost 3 bases; unmatched junction nucleotides: 4. The CDR3 spans 13 residues. CDR3 residues: CSVETGGLYEQYF. Written as DNA, the CDR3 is TGCAGCGTTGAGACGGGAGGGCTCTACGAGCAGTACTTC.

The V gene is TRBV6-4, the J gene TRBJ1-5; D call uncertain. CDR1 and CDR2 (germline): MRHNA, SNTAGT. The germline V and J ends were trimmed by 3 bases and 1 base, with 10 bases remaining between them. This CDR3 region has 15 residues. The CDR3 region has the DNA TGTGCCAGCAGTGAAGGCGGGCAGAGCAATCAGCCCCAGCATTTT. It specifies CASSEGGQSNQPQHF.

The chain couples TRBV9 to TRBJ2-7; no reliable D call. The CDR3 totals 15 residues. Trimming removed 0 bases from V and 4 bases from J, with 14 bases in between. In germline, CDR1 is SGDLS, CDR2 YYNGEE. Here the CDR3 reads CASSVGSSRSYEQYF. Written as DNA, the CDR3 is TGTGCCAGCAGCGTAGGATCGTCCAGAAGTTACGAGCAGTACTTC.

The V and J genes are TRBV11-2 and TRBJ1-1; TRBD1 is a possible D gene (5 bases). Germline assignment: CDR1 SGHAT and CDR2 FQNNGV. V was pared by 1 base and J by 1 base, with 10 bases between. CDR3 length equals 15 residues. The CDR3 is CASSLAAGGNTEAFF. In DNA form, the CDR3 reads TGTGCCAGCAGCTTAGCAGCGGGGGGGAACACTGAAGCTTTCTTT. The whole variable domain, remainder taken from reference TRBV11-2 and TRBJ1-1, is EAGVAQSPRYKIIEKRQSVAFWCNPISGHATLYWYQQILGQGPKLLIQFQNNGVVDDSQLPKDRFSAERLKGVDSTLKIQPAKLEDSAVYLCASSLAAGGNTEAFFGQGTRLTVV.

V is TRBV28 and J is TRBJ2-7, with 7 nucleotides matching TRBD2. In germline, CDR1 is MDHEN, CDR2 SYDVKM. After removal of 5 bases from V and 1 base from J, the junction contained 11 bases not matched to a gene. The CDR3 is 16 amino acids. The CDR3 coding sequence is TGTGCCAGCAGTACGGTAGAGGGAGGGCCATCCTACGAGCAGTACTTC. Amino acid sequence: CASSTVEGGPSYEQYF.

The V and J genes are TRBV6-1 and TRBJ1-5; 10 nucleotides align to TRBD1. The V gene end was trimmed by 8 bases and the J gene end by 9 bases; junction bases not matched to a gene: 13. CDR3 size: 15 residues. Germline loops: CDR1 MNHNS, CDR2 SASEGT. The CDR3 loop is CASLGDRGGSRPQHF. CDR3 nucleotide sequence: TGTGCCAGCCTGGGGGACAGGGGAGGGAGCCGGCCCCAGCATTTT.

The chain has TRBV7-8 and TRBJ1-2; 8 nucleotides align to TRBD1. The germline CDR1 and CDR2 sequences are SGHVS and FQNEAQ. The CDR3 has 17 amino acids. Unmatched junction bases numbered 8, after V lost 1 base and J lost 1 base. CDR3 loop: CASSLDFGTGRNYGYTF. In DNA form, the CDR3 reads TGTGCCAGCAGCTTAGACTTCGGGACAGGTCGTAACTATGGCTACACCTTC.

This chain links TRBV5-1 with TRBJ2-6; TRBD1 agrees at 7 bases. CDR1 SGHRS and CDR2 YFSETQ come from the germline V gene. The J segment lost 0 bases and the V segment lost 8 bases, leaving 8 bases of the junction unmatched. This CDR3 region has 16 residues. Written as DNA, the CDR3 is TGCGCCAGTGGCTTTGGGACAGTCTCTGGGGCCAACGTCCTGACTTTC. Residues: CASGFGTVSGANVLTF.

The chain carries TRBV2 and TRBJ2-7; TRBD1 matches 8 bases. Germline loops: CDR1 SNHLY, CDR2 FYNNEI. The junction had 12 bases not matched to a gene; V was cut back by 7 bases and J by 7 bases. There are 14 residues in the CDR3. The chain's CDR3 is CASTTGAGGREQYF. The CDR3 DNA reads TGTGCCAGCACCACAGGGGCAGGGGGCCGGGAGCAGTACTTC.